This section outlines one TCR beta chain sequence together with its context. What it binds is not known. Clones were read by immunoSEQ multiplex PCR, and TCRdb kept only the in-frame ones, dropping some. This sample has approximately 85,000 clones; approximately 83% occur once, and the top ten carry about 15%. These data belong to a study of radiotherapy plus CTLA-4 blockade in lung cancer. Overall study: Objective responses were documented in around a sixth of patients, with disease control in 31%.

People whose metastatic non-small-cell lung cancer was chemo-refractory got focal radiation along with CTLA-4 blockade by ipilimumab. Findings and caveats of the study: The study found tumor-derived TCR clones expanded in blood after radiotherapy plus ipilimumab. The best predictor of response was reported to be early blood T cell clone dynamics, with interferon-beta.

The source was peripheral blood, collected from a patient treated with radiotherapy plus ipilimumab. This sequence was found in a human donor with non-small cell lung cancer that progressed on radiotherapy plus ipilimumab.

CDR3: CASSVSLSYEQYF. The CDR3 DNA follows: TGTGCCAGCAGCGTATCCCTCTCCTACGAGCAGTACTTC. The chain is built from TRBV7-2 and TRBJ2-7; D unclear. CDR1 is SGHTA and CDR2 is FQGNSA in the germline V gene. V lost 5 bases and J lost 0, with 8 bases in between. The CDR3 consists of 13 residues.